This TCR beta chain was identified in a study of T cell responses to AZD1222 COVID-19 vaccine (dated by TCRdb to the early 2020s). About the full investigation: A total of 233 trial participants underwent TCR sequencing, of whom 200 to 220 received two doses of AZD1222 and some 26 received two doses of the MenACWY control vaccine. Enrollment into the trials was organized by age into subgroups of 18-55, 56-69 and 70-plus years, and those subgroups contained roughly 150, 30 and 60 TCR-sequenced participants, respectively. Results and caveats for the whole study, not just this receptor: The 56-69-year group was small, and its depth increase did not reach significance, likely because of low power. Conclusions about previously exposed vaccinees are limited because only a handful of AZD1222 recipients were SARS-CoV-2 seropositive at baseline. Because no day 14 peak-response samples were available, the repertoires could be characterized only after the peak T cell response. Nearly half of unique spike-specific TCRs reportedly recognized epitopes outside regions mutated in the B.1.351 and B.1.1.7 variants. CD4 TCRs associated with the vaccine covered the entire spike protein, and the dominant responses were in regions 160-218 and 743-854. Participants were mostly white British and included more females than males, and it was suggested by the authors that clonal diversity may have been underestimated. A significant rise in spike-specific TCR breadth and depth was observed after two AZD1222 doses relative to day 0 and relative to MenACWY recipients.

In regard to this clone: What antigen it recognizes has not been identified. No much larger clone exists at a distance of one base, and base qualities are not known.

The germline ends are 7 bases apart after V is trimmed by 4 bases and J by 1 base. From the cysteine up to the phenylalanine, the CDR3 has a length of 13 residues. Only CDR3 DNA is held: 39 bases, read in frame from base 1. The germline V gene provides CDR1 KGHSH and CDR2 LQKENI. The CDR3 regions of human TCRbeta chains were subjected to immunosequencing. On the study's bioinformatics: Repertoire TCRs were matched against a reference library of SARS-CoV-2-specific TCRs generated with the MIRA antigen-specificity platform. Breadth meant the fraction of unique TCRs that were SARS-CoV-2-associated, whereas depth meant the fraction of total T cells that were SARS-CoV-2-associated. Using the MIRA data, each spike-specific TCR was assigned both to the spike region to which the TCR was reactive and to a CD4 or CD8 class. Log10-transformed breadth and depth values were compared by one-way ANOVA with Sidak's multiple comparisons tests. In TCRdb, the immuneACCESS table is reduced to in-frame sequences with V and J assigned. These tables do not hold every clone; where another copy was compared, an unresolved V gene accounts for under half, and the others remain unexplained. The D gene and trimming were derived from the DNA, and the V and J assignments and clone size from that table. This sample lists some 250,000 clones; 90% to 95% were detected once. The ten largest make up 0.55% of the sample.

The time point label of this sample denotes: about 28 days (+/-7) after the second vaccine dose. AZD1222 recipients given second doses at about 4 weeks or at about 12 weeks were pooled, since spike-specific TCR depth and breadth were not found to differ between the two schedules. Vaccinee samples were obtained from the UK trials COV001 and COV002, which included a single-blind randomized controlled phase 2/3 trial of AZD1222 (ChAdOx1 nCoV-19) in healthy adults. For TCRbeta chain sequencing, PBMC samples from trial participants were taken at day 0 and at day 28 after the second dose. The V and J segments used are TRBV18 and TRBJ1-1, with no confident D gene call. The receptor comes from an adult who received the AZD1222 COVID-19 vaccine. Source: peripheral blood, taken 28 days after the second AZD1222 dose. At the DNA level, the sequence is TGTGCCAGCTCACTTCAGGCGAACACTGAAGCTTTCTTT. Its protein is CASSLQANTEAFF.